This T cell receptor (beta chain) was recovered during a study of T cell clonality in common variable immunodeficiency. Whole-study findings and limits: What drives increased CVID clonality needs T cell subpopulation sequencing.

The germline V gene encodes CDR1 SGHRS and CDR2 YFSETQ. This CDR3 has 16 amino acids. V was pared by 0 bases and J by 0 bases, with 10 bases between. Clones were sequenced by immunoSEQ multiplex PCR, and TCRdb holds only the in-frame ones, with some missing. There are 60,000 to 75,000 clones in the sample, none observed a single time. This clone was recorded at least ten times. What it binds is unknown. The missing CDR3 end, 3 residues past where the read stops, is filled in from the germline J gene. Heparinized whole blood, about 5 to 9 ml, came from each donor. The rearrangement uses TRBV5-1 and TRBJ2-1; D remains ambiguous. This TCR was sampled from a person between 18 and 70 years old in good health. The sequenced material came from peripheral blood mononuclear cells. The CDR3 DNA, read in part, is TGCGCCAGCAGCTTGGAGCCTCCCACCTCCTACAATGAG. Translating it yields CASSLEPPTSYNE. The CDR3 in its entirety is CASSLEPPTSYNEQFF. Complete variable domain (other parts from reference TRBV5-1 and TRBJ2-1): KAGVTQTPRYLIKTRGQQVTLSCSPISGHRSVSWYQQTPGQGLQFLFEYFSETQRNKGNFPGRFSGRQFSNSRSEMNVSTLELGDSALYLCASSLEPPTSYNEQFFGPGTRLTVL.